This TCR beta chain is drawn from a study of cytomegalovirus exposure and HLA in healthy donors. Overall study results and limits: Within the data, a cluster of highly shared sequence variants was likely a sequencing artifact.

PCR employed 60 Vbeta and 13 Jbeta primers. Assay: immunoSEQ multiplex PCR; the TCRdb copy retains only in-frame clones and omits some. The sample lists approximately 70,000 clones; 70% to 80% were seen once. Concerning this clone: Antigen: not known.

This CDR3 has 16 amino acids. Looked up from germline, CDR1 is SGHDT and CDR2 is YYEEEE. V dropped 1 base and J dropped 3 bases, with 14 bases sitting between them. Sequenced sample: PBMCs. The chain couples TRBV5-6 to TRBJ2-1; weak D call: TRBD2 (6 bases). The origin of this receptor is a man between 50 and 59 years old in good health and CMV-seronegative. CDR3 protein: CASSLKWDSLYNEQFF. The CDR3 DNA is TGTGCCAGCAGCTTGAAGTGGGACTCACTCTACAATGAGCAGTTCTTC.